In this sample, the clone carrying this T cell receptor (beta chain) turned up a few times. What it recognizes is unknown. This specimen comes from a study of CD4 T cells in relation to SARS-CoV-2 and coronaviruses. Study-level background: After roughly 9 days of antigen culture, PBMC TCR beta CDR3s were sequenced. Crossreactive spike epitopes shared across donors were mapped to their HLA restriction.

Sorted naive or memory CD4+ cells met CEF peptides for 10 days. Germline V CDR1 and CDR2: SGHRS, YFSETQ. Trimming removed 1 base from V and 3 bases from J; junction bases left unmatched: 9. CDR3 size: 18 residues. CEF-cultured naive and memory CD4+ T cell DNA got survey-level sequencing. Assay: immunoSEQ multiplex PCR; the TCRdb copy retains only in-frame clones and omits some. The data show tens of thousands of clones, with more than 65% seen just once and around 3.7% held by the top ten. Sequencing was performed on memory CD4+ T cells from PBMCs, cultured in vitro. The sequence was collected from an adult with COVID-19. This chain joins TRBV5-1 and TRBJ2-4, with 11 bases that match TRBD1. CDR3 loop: CASSLSPGQGVVKNIQYF. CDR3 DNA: TGCGCCAGCAGCTTGTCCCCGGGACAGGGGGTAGTCAAAAACATTCAGTACTTC.